The 23 T cell receptor beta chains listed next were all sequenced from one sample in a study of cytomegalovirus exposure and HLA in healthy donors (dated by TCRdb to about 2017). The receptor library was made with the immunoSEQ multiplex PCR assay. A mixture of 60 forward primers for TCR Vbeta segments and 13 reverse primers for TCR Jbeta segments was used in the multiplex PCR. Imported from immuneACCESS, the table was reduced by TCRdb to in-frame sequences with V and J called. These copies leave out some clones; in studies compared against another copy, an unresolved V gene accounts for under half, and the cause of the remainder is not known. The sample table includes 55,000 or so clones. Of the sample, 9% to 15% falls within the top ten clones. Specimen: PBMCs. The receptors were sampled from a woman in her twenties or thirties in good health and CMV-seropositive.

The chain joins TRBV5-1 to TRBJ2-1; 12 nucleotides line up with TRBD2. The germline CDR1 and CDR2 sequences are SGHRS and YFSETQ. V shed 5 bases and J 7 bases; nucleotides not matched to a gene: 7. The CDR3 extends over 15 amino acids. The CDR3 here is CASSPLAGGRNEQFF. CDR3 DNA sequence: TGCGCCAGCAGTCCTCTAGCGGGGGGGCGTAATGAGCAGTTCTTC.

The rearrangement joins TRBV6-5 to TRBJ1-1, with D unclear. V was pared by 3 bases and J by 0 bases, with 11 bases between. This CDR3 is 15 amino acids long. The germline gives CDR1 MNHEY, CDR2 SVGAGI. The CDR3 DNA reads as TGTGCCAGCAGTTATTCGTCCAGTATGAACACTGAAGCTTTCTTT. It translates to CASSYSSSMNTEAFF.

The V gene is TRBV28, the J gene TRBJ2-1, with D perhaps TRBD2 (7 bases). This CDR3 is built from 18 residues. V shed 3 bases and J shed 0 bases, with 18 bases lying between them. Germline-derived CDR1 and CDR2 are MDHEN and SYDVKM. The CDR3 spells CASSFFSQGRGSYNEQFF. CDR3 coding DNA: TGTGCCAGCAGTTTCTTCAGCCAGGGGAGGGGCTCCTACAATGAGCAGTTCTTC.

The chain uses TRBV5-1 and TRBJ1-2; maybe TRBD1 (5 bases). The V gene's germline CDR1 is SGHRS and CDR2 YFSETQ. Trimming removed 4 bases at V and 1 base at J, with 8 bases between. The CDR3 has 13 amino acids. This CDR3 reads CASSLTVNYGYTF. CDR3 nucleotides: TGCGCCAGCAGCCTGACAGTTAACTATGGCTACACCTTC.

The chain has TRBV18 and TRBJ2-3; TRBD2 might be the D (6 bases). The V end lost 6 bases, the J end lost 4 bases, and 14 bases lay between the germline ends. Germline V gene sequence: CDR1 KGHSH, CDR2 LQKENI. This CDR3 region has 14 residues. The CDR3 sequence: CASSNPTSPDTQYF. CDR3 DNA sequence: TGTGCCAGCTCGAACCCCACTAGCCCAGATACGCAGTATTTT. The variable domain in full, completed from reference TRBV18 and TRBJ2-3, reads NAGVMQNPRHLVRRRGQEARLRCSPMKGHSHVYWYRQLPEEGLKFMVYLQKENIIDESGMPKERFSAEFPKEGPSILRIQQVVRGDSAAYFCASSNPTSPDTQYFGPGTRLTVL.

The J gene is TRBJ1-2, the V gene TRBV7-3; TRBD1 matches 10 bases. Germline-derived CDR1 and CDR2 are SGHTA and FQGTGA. V trimming: 5 bases; J trimming: 4 bases; junction bases outside the gene matches: 4. The CDR3 extends over 14 amino acids. This CDR3 is CASSPGQGFYGYTF. Here the CDR3 DNA reads TGTGCCAGCAGCCCGGGACAGGGGTTCTATGGCTACACCTTC.

The V call is TRBV4-1, the J call TRBJ1-2; 8 bases agree with TRBD1. V dropped 4 bases and J dropped 6; count of bases not matched to a gene: 13. The germline CDR1 and CDR2 sequences are MGHRA and YSYEKL. The CDR3 runs 16 residues. The CDR3 DNA sequence: TGCGCCAGCAGCCGGACGACATCGACAGGGGTCGATGGCTACACCTTC. This sequence encodes CASSRTTSTGVDGYTF.

The chain carries TRBV11-3 and TRBJ1-1; possibly TRBD1 for D (5 bases). Per the germline V gene, CDR1 is SGHNT and CDR2 is YENEEA. V lost 5 bases and J 3 bases, leaving 13 bases between the germline ends. This CDR3 has 14 amino acids. The CDR3 loop reads CASSILTGDTEAFF. For the CDR3, the DNA is TGTGCCAGCAGCATTTTAACAGGAGACACTGAAGCTTTCTTT.

The chain links TRBV9 to TRBJ2-3; tentatively, D is TRBD2 (6 bases). V was trimmed by 7 bases and J by 3 bases, leaving 15 bases between them. Germline assignment: CDR1 SGDLS and CDR2 YYNGEE. There are 14 residues in the CDR3. CDR3 coding DNA: TGTGCCAGCGGGACGGGAGCGGTTACAGATACGCAGTATTTT. Translation: CASGTGAVTDTQYF.

The chain couples TRBV5-6 to TRBJ1-5, with D hard to call. Germline V gives CDR1 SGHDT, CDR2 YYEEEE. The CDR3 extends over 14 amino acids. V lost 0 bases, J lost 7 bases, and 11 bases lay in between. CDR3 nucleotide sequence: TGTGCCAGCAGCTTGGGAGGTCCACGGCAGCCCCAGCATTTT. This gives the protein CASSLGGPRQPQHF. Together with reference TRBV5-6 and TRBJ1-5, the CDR3 gives the full variable domain: DAGVTQSPTHLIKTRGQQVTLRCSPKSGHDTVSWYQQALGQGPQFIFQYYEEEERQRGNFPDRFSGHQFPNYSSELNVNALLLGDSALYLCASSLGGPRQPQHFGDGTRLSIL.

This chain uses TRBV9 with TRBJ2-1, with a tentative D call TRBD1 (6 bases). The germline V and J ends were trimmed by 0 bases and 10 bases, with 11 bases remaining between them. This CDR3 comprises 13 residues. Germline V gene lookup returns CDR1 SGDLS and CDR2 YYNGEE. The CDR3: CASSVGRGREQFF. CDR3 bases: TGTGCCAGCAGCGTAGGCAGGGGAAGGGAGCAGTTCTTC.

This chain connects TRBV10-2 to TRBJ1-5; D may be TRBD1 (6 bases). The CDR3 length is 15 residues. V lost 3 bases to trimming and J lost 8 bases, with 17 bases between them. CDR1 is WSHSY and CDR2 is SAAADI in the germline V gene. In nucleotides, the CDR3 is TGCGCCAGCAGTGAAGAGACAGGCCGGGAGGAGCCCCAGCATTTT. It codes for CASSEETGREEPQHF.

This chain links TRBV30 with TRBJ2-5; possibly TRBD1 for D (6 bases). CDR3 length equals 12 residues. The V gene's germline CDR1 is GTSNPN and CDR2 SVGIG (reference sequence). V lost 3 bases and J 5 bases, leaving 10 bases between the germline ends. The CDR3 bases are TGTGCCTGGAGCCCGAGGGGGGAGACCCAGTACTTC. Translation gives CAWSPRGETQYF.

The V call is TRBV10-3, the J call TRBJ1-1; no clear D gene. This CDR3 spans 14 amino acids. The V end was cut by 8 bases, the J end by 2 bases, with 15 bases between. Germline CDR1 ENHRY, CDR2 SYGVKD. The chain's CDR3 is CAISSREPNTEAFF. CDR3 DNA: TGTGCCATCTCGTCGCGGGAGCCAAACACTGAAGCTTTCTTT.

CDR3 bases: TGCGCCAGCAGTCCTCCAGTTGTTGGTGATGAGCAGTTCTTC. Translating it yields CASSPPVVGDEQFF. This chain joins TRBV5-1 and TRBJ2-1; D remains ambiguous. Germline values: CDR1 SGHRS, CDR2 YFSETQ. This CDR3 has 14 residues. V gave up 5 bases and J gave up 8 bases, with 17 bases separating them.

The chain uses TRBV6-5 and TRBJ2-1, with TRBD1 matching over 7 bases. V gave up 5 bases and J gave up 5 bases; unmatched junction bases: 6. Germline V gives CDR1 MNHEY, CDR2 SVGAGI. CDR3 length equals 14 residues. The CDR3, as DNA: TGTGCCAGCAGTCTACAGGGGATGGACAATGAGCAGTTCTTC. This translates into CASSLQGMDNEQFF.

The gene calls are TRBV5-4 and TRBJ2-7; no firm D call. The germline V gene has CDR1 SGHNT and CDR2 YYREEE (reference sequence). The V end lost 4 bases, the J end lost 1 base, and 12 bases lay between the germline ends. This CDR3 comprises 14 residues. CDR3 loop: CASSDVSGSYEQYF. For the CDR3, the DNA is TGTGCCAGCAGCGATGTATCGGGTTCCTACGAGCAGTACTTC. The variable domain in full, completed from reference TRBV5-4 and TRBJ2-7, reads ETGVTQSPTHLIKTRGQQVTLRCSSQSGHNTVSWYQQALGQGPQFIFQYYREEENGRGNFPPRFSGLQFPNYSSELNVNALELDDSALYLCASSDVSGSYEQYFGPGTRLTVT.

V is TRBV5-4 and J is TRBJ2-7; 13 bases agree with TRBD2. The V gene end was trimmed by 0 bases and the J gene end by 6 bases; junction bases not matched to a gene: 3. CDR1 is SGHNT, CDR2 YYREEE, per germline (reference sequence). The CDR3 spans 15 residues. The CDR3 loop is CASSLARTSGGEQYF. CDR3 nucleotides: TGTGCCAGCAGCTTGGCAAGGACTAGCGGGGGCGAGCAGTACTTC.

For the CDR3, the DNA is TGTGCCAGTAGCCCATCTACCACCACAGATACGCAGTATTTT. This codes for CASSPSTTTDTQYF. This chain links TRBV19 with TRBJ2-3; no definite D call. Germline CDR1 reads LNHDA; CDR2 reads SQIVND (reference sequence). The germline V and J ends were trimmed by 6 bases and 2 bases, with 12 bases remaining between them. This CDR3 spans 14 amino acids.

The DNA for the CDR3 is TGTGCCAGCAGGTCTGACAGGGGCACAGATACGCAGTATTTT. Translation: CASRSDRGTDTQYF. V usage is TRBV11-1 and J usage is TRBJ2-3, with 7 bases lining up with TRBD1. CDR3 length equals 14 residues. The V segment lost 6 bases and the J segment 1 base; nucleotides outside the gene matches: 4. CDR1 and CDR2 (germline): SGHAT, FQDESV (reference sequence).

Worth noting for this clone: Additional DNA sequences in this sample encode the identical CDR3. The V and J genes are TRBV29-1 and TRBJ2-5, with 9 bases that match TRBD1. This CDR3 contains 13 residues. The V gene end was trimmed by 6 bases and the J gene end by 1 base; junction bases not matched to a gene: 3. Looked up from germline, CDR1 is SQVTM and CDR2 is ANQGSEA. DNA of the CDR3: TGCAGCGTCGGACAGGGGTTCCAAGAGACCCAGTACTTC. Translating it yields CSVGQGFQETQYF.

This chain joins TRBV9 and TRBJ2-1; possibly TRBD2 for D (5 bases). V was clipped by 0 bases and J by 5 bases, with 6 bases between them. The CDR3 spans 13 residues. Germline loops: CDR1 SGDLS, CDR2 YYNGEE. In DNA form, the CDR3 reads TGTGCCAGCAGCGTAGAACTAGACAATGAGCAGTTCTTC. Translation: CASSVELDNEQFF.

The V and J genes are TRBV7-6 and TRBJ2-3; 7 positions match TRBD2. Unmatched junction bases numbered 12, after V lost 5 bases and J lost 4 bases. The V gene's germline CDR1 is SGHVS and CDR2 FNYEAQ. This CDR3 is 16 amino acids long. The CDR3 sequence: CASSRTSFPLPDTQYF. The DNA for the CDR3 is TGTGCCAGCAGCCGGACTAGTTTCCCCCTTCCAGATACGCAGTATTTT.